What follows are 17 T cell receptor beta chains derived from one specimen sequenced in a study of shared clonotypes between healthy human individuals. Naive CD8 isolation took CD45RO-negative cells positively selected for CCR7 and excluded terminally differentiated effector memory CD45RA+ cells. The repertoire was sequenced with immunoSEQ multiplex PCR; TCRdb's copy has only in-frame clones and lacks some. The sample shows approximately 600,000 clones, around 96% of them seen only once. What was sequenced was naive CD8+ T cells sorted from blood. The receptor set was obtained from a young woman in good health.

This chain connects TRBV13 to TRBJ1-3; TRBD1 matches at 8 bases. This CDR3 has 15 residues. CDR1 is PRHDT, CDR2 FYEKMQ, per germline (reference sequence). V gave up 5 bases and J gave up 4 bases; unmatched junction bases: 7. CDR3 region: CASSESDRGGNTIYF. The CDR3 nucleotides are TGTGCCAGCAGCGAAAGTGACAGGGGAGGAAACACCATATATTTT.

The chain has TRBV5-4 and TRBJ1-1; D is unclear. This CDR3 has 17 amino acids. Trimming took off 0 bases at V and 0 bases at J, with 15 bases between the two ends. The germline gives CDR1 SGHNT, CDR2 YYREEE (reference sequence). The CDR3 bases are TGTGCCAGCAGCTTGGCGCGGACGGGAATGATGAACACTGAAGCTTTCTTT. It is translated as CASSLARTGMMNTEAFF.

The genes are TRBV30 and TRBJ1-1, with D possibly being TRBD1 (5 bases). V shed 5 bases and J shed 5 bases, with 9 bases lying between them. This CDR3 spans 11 amino acids. Germline V gene data show CDR1 as GTSNPN and CDR2 as SVGIG (reference sequence). CDR3 amino acids: CAWQGVTEAFF. In nucleotides, the CDR3 is TGTGCCTGGCAGGGCGTGACTGAAGCTTTCTTT.

The chain is built from TRBV5-4 and TRBJ2-7, with 8 bases aligning to TRBD2. The trim removed 4 bases at V and 5 bases at J, leaving 8 bases unmatched. This CDR3 comprises 14 residues. CDR1 and CDR2 (germline): SGHNT, YYREEE (reference sequence). CDR3 region: CASSEGTRIHEQYF. The CDR3 region has the DNA TGTGCCAGCAGCGAGGGGACTAGAATCCACGAGCAGTACTTC.

J is TRBJ2-7 and V is TRBV5-4; D may be TRBD1 (5 bases). V dropped 4 bases and J dropped 7 bases, with 21 bases sitting between them. Germline V gene lookup returns CDR1 SGHNT and CDR2 YYREEE (reference sequence). The CDR3 runs to 15 residues. CDR3 in amino acids: CASSPMGPLSVEQYF. The CDR3 DNA reads as TGTGCCAGCAGCCCGATGGGGCCGCTGAGTGTGGAGCAGTACTTC. The full variable domain, its missing parts supplied by reference TRBV5-4 and TRBJ2-7, is ETGVTQSPTHLIKTRGQQVTLRCSSQSGHNTVSWYQQALGQGPQFIFQYYREEENGRGNFPPRFSGLQFPNYSSELNVNALELDDSALYLCASSPMGPLSVEQYFGPGTRLTVT.

This chain connects TRBV7-6 to TRBJ2-7; the match to TRBD1 covers 8 bases. V shed 5 bases and J 5 bases; nucleotides not matched to a gene: 8. From germline, CDR1 is SGHVS and CDR2 FNYEAQ. The CDR3 spans 14 residues. CDR3 sequence reads: CASSPRTGLNEQYF. The CDR3 DNA sequence: TGTGCCAGCAGCCCAAGGACAGGGCTCAACGAGCAGTACTTC.

The V and J genes are TRBV6-6 and TRBJ2-1; D not resolved. Trimming cost V 4 bases and J 8 bases, with 18 bases left between them. The CDR3 consists of 15 residues. Germline-derived CDR1 and CDR2 are MNHNY and SVGAGI (reference sequence). The DNA of the CDR3 is TGTGCCAGCAGTTTGCTCGGGTATGAGCGCCATGAGCAGTTCTTC. Translating it yields CASSLLGYERHEQFF.

The chain's CDR3 is CASNMGAGDHYEQFF. The CDR3 coding sequence is TGTGCCAGCAACATGGGAGCGGGAGATCACTATGAGCAGTTCTTC. The rearrangement joins TRBV27 to TRBJ2-1; 8 bases are a match to TRBD2. The J segment lost 8 bases and the V segment lost 7 bases, leaving 13 bases of the junction unmatched. Germline CDR1 is MNHEY and CDR2 is SMNVEV (reference sequence). There are 15 residues in the CDR3.

The chain employs TRBV7-9 and TRBJ2-5, with 11 nucleotides matching TRBD1. This CDR3 comprises 17 residues. After removal of 5 bases from V and 7 bases from J, the junction contained 15 bases not matched to a gene. CDR1 SEHNR and CDR2 FQNEAQ come from the germline V gene (reference sequence). The CDR3 nucleotides read TGTGCCAGCAGCCAGTTTAGACGGGACAGGGGGAAAGGGACCCAGTACTTC. Translating it yields CASSQFRRDRGKGTQYF.

The chain combines TRBV11-2 with TRBJ2-3; the D call may be TRBD1 or TRBD2 (5 bases each). Between the trimmed V and J ends, which lost 4 bases and 5 bases, there was a span of 19 bases. Germline V gene lookup returns CDR1 SGHAT and CDR2 FQNNGV. CDR3 length: 16 residues. The CDR3 nucleotides are TGTGCCAGCAGCTCAGTAAGGGACCCCAGTGGAGATACGCAGTATTTT. Translation gives CASSSVRDPSGDTQYF. Complete variable domain (other parts from reference TRBV11-2 and TRBJ2-3): EAGVAQSPRYKIIEKRQSVAFWCNPISGHATLYWYQQILGQGPKLLIQFQNNGVVDDSQLPKDRFSAERLKGVDSTLKIQPAKLEDSAVYLCASSSVRDPSGDTQYFGPGTRLTVL.

The chain uses TRBV10-3 and TRBJ2-7, with TRBD2 identical over 9 bases. Germline lookup yields CDR1 ENHRY and CDR2 SYGVKD. This CDR3 has 14 amino acids. Losses at the gene ends were 3 bases for V and 3 bases for J; bases not matched to a gene: 3. In DNA form, the CDR3 reads TGTGCCATCAGTGACCCGACTAGCGGCTACGAGCAGTACTTC. Translated, it gives CAISDPTSGYEQYF.

The chain uses TRBV21-1 and TRBJ2-7; TRBD1 is the table's D call and was not checked against the DNA. TRBV21-1 is noted as a pseudogene. The CDR3 contains 22 residues. DNA of the CDR3: TGTGCCAGCAGCATGACGGGCACGAGTGAGACAGGGGGGCGGGATGAAAACTACGAGCAGTACTTC. This sequence encodes CASSMTGTSETGGRDENYEQYF.

The chain couples TRBV5-1 to TRBJ2-7; 14 bases match TRBD2. Germline V CDR1 and CDR2: SGHRS, YFSETQ. With V trimmed by 4 bases and J by 2 bases, 8 bases remained unmatched. The CDR3 sequence is 17 residues long. The CDR3 loop is CASSAGLAGGRAYEQYF. CDR3 coding DNA: TGCGCCAGCAGCGCCGGACTAGCGGGAGGTCGGGCCTACGAGCAGTACTTC.

This chain links TRBV28 with TRBJ2-7, with TRBD2 matching over 7 bases. The CDR3 consists of 13 residues. Germline CDR1 MDHEN, CDR2 SYDVKM. The V segment lost 8 bases and the J segment 3 bases; nucleotides outside the gene matches: 7. This chain's CDR3 is CASREATHYEQYF. The CDR3 DNA is TGTGCCAGCCGGGAGGCGACGCACTACGAGCAGTACTTC. Full variable domain (rest looked up from reference TRBV28 and TRBJ2-7): DVKVTQSSRYLVKRTGEKVFLECVQDMDHENMFWYRQDPGLGLRLIYFSYDVKMKEKGDIPEGYSVSREKKERFSLILESASTNQTSMYLCASREATHYEQYFGPGTRLTVT.

V is TRBV6-5 and J is TRBJ1-1, with D perhaps matching TRBD1 (6 bases). With 6 bases removed from V and 5 bases from J, the gap between germline ends came to 10 bases. Germline-derived CDR1 and CDR2 are MNHEY and SVGAGI. There are 12 residues in the CDR3. The CDR3 DNA reads as TGTGCCAGCAGCGACAGGAGGACTGAAGCTTTCTTT. This codes for CASSDRRTEAFF.

The chain employs TRBV7-9 and TRBJ2-7, with D perhaps matching TRBD2 (5 bases). The V and J ends lost 3 bases and 2 bases respectively, with 8 bases between them. Germline V CDR1 and CDR2: SEHNR, FQNEAQ (reference sequence). The length of the CDR3 is 13 residues. The CDR3: CASSFSEPYEQYF. In DNA form, the CDR3 reads TGTGCCAGCAGCTTTAGCGAACCCTACGAGCAGTACTTC.

This clone is a singleton in its sample. The chain links TRBV28 to TRBJ2-7; D possibly corresponds to TRBD2 (5 bases). From germline, CDR1 is MDHEN and CDR2 SYDVKM. This CDR3 comprises 13 residues. V lost 3 bases, J lost 2 bases, and 8 bases lay in between. The CDR3 is CASSFGLTYEQYF. The CDR3 DNA follows: TGTGCCAGCAGTTTCGGACTGACCTACGAGCAGTACTTC.